The 10 T cell receptor beta chains below were found in one sample sequenced in a study of blood T cell repertoires in COVID-19. The data were produced by immunoSEQ multiplex PCR, yet TCRdb's version contains in-frame clones alone and is incomplete. The repertoire has 110,000 or so clones, roughly 76% of them found once; the top ten carry 9.4%. The sequenced material came from peripheral blood. These TCRs come from a woman in her seventies with acute or convalescent COVID-19.

This clone appeared a few times. This chain's CDR3 is CASRPYLWTGNTEAFF. The CDR3 DNA follows: TGTGCCAGCAGACCCTATTTATGGACAGGCAACACTGAAGCTTTCTTT. This chain uses TRBV14 with TRBJ1-1; TRBD1 matches at 7 bases. V shed 6 bases, J shed 2 bases, and the junction held 12 bases outside the gene matches. This CDR3 has 16 amino acids. From germline, CDR1 is SGHDN and CDR2 FVKESK.

This clone was counted a few times. The chain links TRBV28 to TRBJ1-5; the D gene is possibly TRBD1 (5 bases). The CDR3 has 15 amino acids. V was shortened by 7 bases and J by 5 bases, with 18 bases between the two germline ends. Germline V gives CDR1 MDHEN, CDR2 SYDVKM. CDR3 sequence (DNA): TGTGCCAGCACTGGGTTGACAGCGAACCATCAGCCCCAGCATTTT. Translation gives CASTGLTANHQPQHF.

The V gene is TRBV27, the J gene TRBJ2-7, with 10 bases aligning to TRBD1. CDR3 length: 13 residues. With V trimmed by 5 bases and J by 5 bases, 3 bases remained unmatched. The V gene's germline CDR1 is MNHEY and CDR2 SMNVEV (reference sequence). As DNA, the CDR3 is TGTGCCAGCAGTGACAGGGGGCAAAACGAGCAGTACTTC. Protein: CASSDRGQNEQYF.

The chain links TRBV5-1 to TRBJ2-2; 7 bases fit TRBD1. After removal of 4 bases from V and 4 bases from J, the junction contained 10 bases not matched to a gene. The CDR3 runs to 16 residues. The germline V gene encodes CDR1 SGHRS and CDR2 YFSETQ. DNA of the CDR3: TGCGCCAGCAGCATGACAGGGCAACCGGGCACCGGGGAGCTGTTTTTT. Translating it yields CASSMTGQPGTGELFF. The full variable domain, completed using reference TRBV5-1 and TRBJ2-2, is KAGVTQTPRYLIKTRGQQVTLSCSPISGHRSVSWYQQTPGQGLQFLFEYFSETQRNKGNFPGRFSGRQFSNSRSEMNVSTLELGDSALYLCASSMTGQPGTGELFFGEGSRLTVL.

This clone was observed a handful of times. One junction end disagrees with the germline gene, perhaps due to a read error. V usage is TRBV7-2 and J usage is TRBJ2-1; D is possibly TRBD2 (6 bases). The germline gives CDR1 SGHTA, CDR2 FQGNSA. This CDR3 region has 14 residues. CDR3 sequence (DNA): TGTGCCAGCAGCTTATTAATTTCGTGGGGGACTCTGGTCTTC. Amino acids: CASSLLISWGTLVF.

This chain links TRBV18 with TRBJ2-3; D gene uncertain. In germline, CDR1 is KGHSH, CDR2 LQKENI. The CDR3 is made up of 12 amino acids. Trimming left V 3 bases short and J 2 bases short, with 3 bases between. The CDR3 sequence: CASSPNTDTQYF. The CDR3 DNA reads as TGTGCCAGCTCACCCAACACAGATACGCAGTATTTT.

This chain links TRBV30 with TRBJ2-7; 7 bases are shared with TRBD1. The V segment lost 1 base and the J segment 7 bases; nucleotides outside the gene matches: 7. The CDR3 contains 13 residues. Germline loops: CDR1 GTSNPN, CDR2 SVGIG (reference sequence). CDR3 sequence: CAWSAGQAWEQYF. The CDR3 nucleotides read TGTGCCTGGAGTGCCGGACAGGCCTGGGAGCAGTACTTC.

V and J are TRBV15 and TRBJ1-3; 7 positions agree with TRBD1. The junction had 6 bases not matched to a gene; V was cut back by 3 bases and J by 4 bases. This CDR3 has 15 amino acids. From germline, CDR1 is LNHNV and CDR2 YYDKDF (reference sequence). The CDR3 DNA follows: TGTGCCACCAGCAGGGAGACAGGGTCCGGAAACACCATATATTTT. Protein: CATSRETGSGNTIYF.

This chain joins TRBV6-2 or TRBV6-3 and TRBJ2-1; TRBD2 aligns across 7 bases. From germline, CDR1 is MNHEY and CDR2 SVGEGT. The CDR3 runs to 15 residues. J was trimmed by 5 bases and V by 2 bases; bases with no gene match: 6. CDR3 protein: CASSYTGDYNNEQFF. For the CDR3, the DNA is TGTGCCAGCAGTTACACCGGGGACTACAACAATGAGCAGTTCTTC.

The chain carries TRBV28 and TRBJ2-7; D unclear. From germline, CDR1 is MDHEN and CDR2 SYDVKM. The CDR3 length is 15 residues. Trimming shortened V by 3 bases and J by 5 bases, and 17 bases separated the two germline ends. CDR3 protein: CASSFFFGRKNEQYF. The DNA for the CDR3 is TGTGCCAGCAGTTTCTTTTTCGGTAGAAAGAACGAGCAGTACTTC.